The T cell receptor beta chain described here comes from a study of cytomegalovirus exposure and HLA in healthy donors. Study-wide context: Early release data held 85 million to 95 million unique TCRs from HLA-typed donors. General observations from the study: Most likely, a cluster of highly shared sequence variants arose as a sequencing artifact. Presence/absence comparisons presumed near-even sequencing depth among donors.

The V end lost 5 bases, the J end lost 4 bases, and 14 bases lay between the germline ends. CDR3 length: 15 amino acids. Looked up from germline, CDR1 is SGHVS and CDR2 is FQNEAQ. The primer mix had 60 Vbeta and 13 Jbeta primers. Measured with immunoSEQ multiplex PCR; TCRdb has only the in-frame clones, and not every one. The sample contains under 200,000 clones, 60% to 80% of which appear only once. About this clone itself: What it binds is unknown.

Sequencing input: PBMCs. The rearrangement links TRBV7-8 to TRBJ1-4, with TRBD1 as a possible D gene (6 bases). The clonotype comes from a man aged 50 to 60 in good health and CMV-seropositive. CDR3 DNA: TGTGCCAGCAGCCGGCCGACAGGATTTAATGAAAAACTGTTTTTT. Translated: CASSRPTGFNEKLFF.